These 27 T cell receptor beta chains came from one sample sequenced in a study of immune evolution from preneoplasia to lung adenocarcinoma. The assay was immunoSEQ multiplex PCR, and TCRdb's table has in-frame clones only and misses some. The sample records 2,500 or so clones, more than 35% being singletons. The sequencing input was FFPE adjacent normal lung tissue. The receptors stem from a person aged 55-80 years with lung adenocarcinoma.

The chain employs TRBV5-1 and TRBJ2-5; 10 bases map to TRBD1. Germline lookup yields CDR1 SGHRS and CDR2 YFSETQ. The CDR3 sequence is 14 residues long. Trimming removed 3 bases from V and 5 bases from J; junction bases left unmatched: 4. CDR3 bases: TGCGCCAGCAGCTCGGGACAGGGGTTGGAGACCCAGTACTTC. It yields the protein CASSSGQGLETQYF.

Relative to its sample, this clone is medium-sized. This chain links TRBV12-5 with TRBJ1-1; D is ambiguous. V lost 0 bases to trimming and J lost 4 bases, with 9 bases between them. The CDR3 sequence is 14 residues long. The germline V gene has CDR1 LGHNT and CDR2 FRNRAP. In nucleotides, the CDR3 is TGTGCTAGTGGTTTGGTACCGGGCGGCACTGAAGCTTTCTTT. Its translation: CASGLVPGGTEAFF.

This chain connects TRBV27 to TRBJ1-2; D uncertain. The ends were cut back, 5 bases at V and 4 bases at J, with 17 bases in the middle. Germline CDR1 is MNHEY and CDR2 is SMNVEV (reference sequence). The CDR3 is 15 residues long. The CDR3 DNA follows: TGTGCCAGCAGTCCAAACTTCGGGAGCCTCTATGGCTACACCTTC. Its translation: CASSPNFGSLYGYTF.

The chain uses TRBV2 and TRBJ2-3, with D hard to call. Germline lookup yields CDR1 SNHLY and CDR2 FYNNEI. CDR3 length equals 15 residues. Trimming took off 5 bases at V and 0 bases at J, with 12 bases between the two ends. The DNA of the CDR3 is TGTGCCAGCAGTATCCTAGTAACTAGCACAGATACGCAGTATTTT. This gives the protein CASSILVTSTDTQYF.

The chain uses TRBV9 and TRBJ2-1; 11 bases fit TRBD2. In germline, CDR1 is SGDLS, CDR2 YYNGEE. This CDR3 is built from 14 residues. J lost 8 bases, V lost 1 base, and 2 bases had no gene match. The CDR3 sequence is CASSVLTSGDEQFF. CDR3 nucleotides: TGTGCCAGCAGCGTATTGACTAGCGGGGATGAGCAGTTCTTC. Filled out from reference TRBV9 and TRBJ2-1, the complete variable domain reads DSGVTQTPKHLITATGQRVTLRCSPRSGDLSVYWYQQSLDQGLQFLIQYYNGEERAKGNILERFSAQQFPDLHSELNLSSLELGDSALYFCASSVLTSGDEQFFGPGTRLTVL.

This clone is categorized as medium-sized. The V and J genes are TRBV7-8 and TRBJ2-2, with D unresolved. The CDR3 extends over 15 amino acids. Trimming cost V 4 bases and J 4 bases, with 13 bases left between them. Germline assignment: CDR1 SGHVS and CDR2 FQNEAQ. The CDR3 region is CASSSSTGATGELFF. The CDR3 bases are TGTGCCAGCAGCTCATCCACCGGCGCCACCGGGGAGCTGTTTTTT.

J is TRBJ1-2 and V is TRBV29-1, with a weak D call TRBD1 (6 bases). This CDR3 is 13 amino acids long. Deletions cut 6 bases from V and 3 bases from J, with 14 bases between. Germline V CDR1 and CDR2: SQVTM, ANQGSEA. The CDR3: CSVGDTIYYGYTF. Written as DNA, the CDR3 is TGCAGCGTCGGGGACACCATATACTATGGCTACACCTTC.

This clone was recorded a few times. The chain has TRBV30 and TRBJ2-7, with D perhaps matching TRBD2 (6 bases). Trimming stripped 0 bases from V and 7 bases from J, with 13 bases between. The CDR3 spans 13 residues. The germline V gene has CDR1 GTSNPN and CDR2 SVGIG (reference sequence). The CDR3 bases are TGTGCCTGGAGTGTTTGGACTGGAGGGGAGCAGTACTTC. Its protein is CAWSVWTGGEQYF.

The chain combines TRBV7-2 with TRBJ2-7; 13 bases line up with TRBD2. The V gene end was trimmed by 1 base and the J gene end by 4 bases; junction bases not matched to a gene: 4. The CDR3 contains 16 residues. CDR1 and CDR2 from the germline V gene are SGHTA and FQGNSA. The CDR3 is CASSLGTSGGPYEQYF. The CDR3 DNA reads as TGTGCCAGCAGCTTAGGGACTAGCGGGGGCCCGTACGAGCAGTACTTC.

This clone was recorded only once. The chain carries TRBV30 and TRBJ2-7, with 8 positions matching TRBD1. J gave up 7 bases and V 0 bases, and 8 bases lay outside the gene matches. CDR1 GTSNPN and CDR2 SVGIG come from the germline V gene (reference sequence). This CDR3 has 14 residues. In DNA, the CDR3 is TGTGCCTGGAGTGTTGGACAGGGAACACGGGAGCAGTACTTC. Translated: CAWSVGQGTREQYF.

The V gene is TRBV5-8, the J gene TRBJ1-1, with 7 bases lining up with TRBD1. Germline V gives CDR1 SGHTS, CDR2 YDEGEE. After removal of 4 bases from V and 3 bases from J, the junction contained 6 bases not matched to a gene. The CDR3 consists of 14 residues. The CDR3 DNA reads as TGTGCCAGCAGCGGAACAGGGGTATACACTGAAGCTTTCTTT. Translated: CASSGTGVYTEAFF.

This clone was seen only a few times. J is TRBJ1-3 and V is TRBV19, with 7 positions matching TRBD1. V shed 5 bases, J shed 0 bases, and the junction held 13 bases outside the gene matches. This CDR3 spans 18 amino acids. Germline loops: CDR1 LNHDA, CDR2 SQIVND (reference sequence). This CDR3 is CASSPGTAKYSSGNTIYF. CDR3 sequence (DNA): TGTGCCAGTAGTCCCGGGACAGCCAAGTATTCCTCTGGAAACACCATATATTTT.

This clone rates as large. This chain's CDR3 is CASSLFGTSNTEAFF. The CDR3 DNA is TGTGCCAGCAGCTTATTTGGGACATCGAACACTGAAGCTTTCTTT. V gene TRBV7-9 combines with J gene TRBJ1-1, with D possibly TRBD1 on 6 matching bases. V was clipped by 2 bases and J by 1 base, with 11 bases between them. The germline V gene has CDR1 SEHNR and CDR2 FQNEAQ (reference sequence). The CDR3 extends over 15 amino acids. The full variable domain, rest sourced from reference TRBV7-9 and TRBJ1-1, is DTGVSQNPRHKITKRGQNVTFRCDPISEHNRLYWYRQTLGQGPEFLTYFQNEAQLEKSRLLSDRFSAERPKGSFSTLEIQRTEQGDSAMYLCASSLFGTSNTEAFFGQGTRLTVV.

This clone was seen a handful of times. This chain uses TRBV9 with TRBJ2-1, with TRBD2 matching 13 bases. After removal of 3 bases from V and 8 bases from J, the junction contained 5 bases not matched to a gene. The CDR3 runs 15 residues. In germline, CDR1 is SGDLS, CDR2 YYNGEE. The chain's CDR3 is CASSGTSGSVDEQFF. Here the CDR3 DNA reads TGTGCCAGCAGCGGGACTAGCGGGAGTGTCGATGAGCAGTTCTTC.

This clone was observed a few times. The rearrangement uses TRBV20-1 and TRBJ2-5; TRBD1 might be the D (6 bases). There are 11 residues in the CDR3. V lost 3 bases and J lost 5, with 7 bases in between. Germline CDR1 DFQATT, CDR2 SNEGSKA (reference sequence). CDR3 amino acids: CSARQGETQYF. As DNA, the CDR3 is TGCAGTGCTAGGCAGGGGGAGACCCAGTACTTC.

The chain has TRBV7-9 and TRBJ2-5; D not certain. V was cut by 3 bases and J by 5 bases, with 13 bases left in between. This CDR3 has 14 residues. Per germline, CDR1 SEHNR and CDR2 FQNEAQ (reference sequence). CDR3 in amino acids: CASSLTADPETQYF. In DNA, the CDR3 is TGTGCCAGCAGCTTGACGGCGGACCCCGAGACCCAGTACTTC. Together with reference TRBV7-9 and TRBJ2-5, the CDR3 gives the full variable domain: DTGVSQNPRHKITKRGQNVTFRCDPISEHNRLYWYRQTLGQGPEFLTYFQNEAQLEKSRLLSDRFSAERPKGSFSTLEIQRTEQGDSAMYLCASSLTADPETQYFGPGTRLLVL.

The genes are TRBV27 and TRBJ2-7; D is undetermined. Germline V gives CDR1 MNHEY, CDR2 SMNVEV (reference sequence). V gave up 0 bases and J gave up 0 bases, with 6 bases separating them. This CDR3 spans 14 amino acids. This chain's CDR3 is CASSLSVLSYEQYF. The DNA for the CDR3 is TGTGCCAGCAGTTTATCCGTGCTCTCCTACGAGCAGTACTTC.

This clone appeared a few times. The rearrangement joins TRBV4-3 to TRBJ1-6; TRBD1 matches at 7 bases. The CDR3 is made up of 15 amino acids. Germline V gene lookup returns CDR1 LGHNA and CDR2 YSLEER. After removal of 3 bases from V and 5 bases from J, the junction contained 4 bases not matched to a gene. In DNA form, the CDR3 reads TGCGCCAGCAGCCAGGAACAGGGGAATAATTCACCCCTCCACTTT. Amino acid sequence: CASSQEQGNNSPLHF.

A few counts support this clone. The chain couples TRBV4-3 to TRBJ2-1; possible D gene TRBD2, 5 bases. Germline values: CDR1 LGHNA, CDR2 YSLEER. Trimming took off 0 bases at V and 0 bases at J, with 9 bases between the two ends. The CDR3 contains 16 residues. In DNA, the CDR3 is TGCGCCAGCAGCCAAGAAGGCGGGCCCTCCTACAATGAGCAGTTCTTC. Its protein is CASSQEGGPSYNEQFF.

To note about this clone: Relative to the germline gene, one junction end is altered; a read error may explain this. The gene calls are TRBV6-4 and TRBJ2-7, with 7 bases aligning to TRBD2. Germline V lookup: CDR1 MRHNA, CDR2 SNTAGT. The CDR3 is 18 residues long. This CDR3 is CASSDSRTIATSSHEQYF. Written as DNA, the CDR3 is TGTGCCAGCAGTGACTCGAGGACGATTGCGACTAGCTCCCACGAGCAGTACTTC.

The chain joins TRBV30 to TRBJ2-3; 8 nucleotides align to TRBD2. CDR3 length: 15 residues. V lost 5 bases to trimming and J lost 2 bases; unmatched junction nucleotides: 9. The germline gives CDR1 GTSNPN, CDR2 SVGIG (reference sequence). The CDR3 DNA reads as TGTGCCTGGGACCTTTCGGGGGGGAACACAGATACGCAGTATTTT. Residues: CAWDLSGGNTDTQYF.

This clone was seen a handful of times. V is TRBV6-5 and J is TRBJ1-4, with TRBD1 matching 7 bases. The CDR3 sequence is 14 residues long. Germline-derived CDR1 and CDR2 are MNHEY and SVGAGI. V dropped 5 bases and J dropped 8; count of bases not matched to a gene: 8. DNA for the CDR3: TGTGCCAGCAGTAACAGGGGATTGGGGGAAAAACTGTTTTTT. It encodes CASSNRGLGEKLFF.

For the CDR3, the DNA is TGTGCCAGCAGCGAGTTCGGGGGGGGGTCTGATACGCAGTATTTT. This encodes CASSEFGGGSDTQYF. The J gene is TRBJ2-3, the V gene TRBV5-4, with 8 bases identical to TRBD2. The germline V gene has CDR1 SGHNT and CDR2 YYREEE (reference sequence). The length of the CDR3 is 15 residues. V lost 4 bases to trimming and J lost 6 bases; unmatched junction nucleotides: 10.

The rearrangement uses TRBV7-3 and TRBJ2-3; 10 nucleotides line up with TRBD2. The V gene's germline CDR1 is SGHTA and CDR2 FQGTGA. Losses at the gene ends were 2 bases for V and 6 bases for J; bases not matched to a gene: 2. The CDR3 runs to 14 residues. CDR3 region: CASSLALAGDTQYF. As DNA, the CDR3 is TGTGCCAGCAGCTTAGCACTAGCGGGGGATACGCAGTATTTT.

The chain links TRBV7-9 to TRBJ1-5, with D possibly matching TRBD1 (6 bases). V gave up 4 bases and J gave up 5 bases, with 18 bases separating them. The CDR3 sequence is 16 residues long. Germline-derived CDR1 and CDR2 are SEHNR and FQNEAQ (reference sequence). Here the CDR3 reads CASSYLRMGADQPQHF. The DNA of the CDR3 is TGTGCCAGCAGCTACCTAAGGATGGGGGCGGATCAGCCCCAGCATTTT.

The chain links TRBV7-3 to TRBJ2-5; 7 bases map to TRBD1. The CDR3 contains 14 residues. Germline CDR1 SGHTA, CDR2 FQGTGA. The V gene end was trimmed by 5 bases and the J gene end by 5 bases; junction bases not matched to a gene: 8. DNA of the CDR3: TGTGCCAGCAGCCATCGACAGGGAGTGGAGACCCAGTACTTC. Its protein product is CASSHRQGVETQYF.

This sequence joins TRBV18 and TRBJ2-3; D is perhaps TRBD1 (5 bases). Trimming took 2 bases from V and 5 from J, leaving 11 bases between them. Germline V gene lookup returns CDR1 KGHSH and CDR2 LQKENI. The CDR3 loop spans 14 amino acids. CDR3: CASSPGGQEDTQYF. CDR3 in DNA: TGTGCCAGCTCACCAGGTGGACAAGAAGATACGCAGTATTTT.